Listed below are T cell receptor beta chains from one sample, sequenced in a study of shared clonotypes between healthy human individuals. Sequencing used immunoSEQ multiplex PCR; TCRdb keeps in-frame clones, though not all of them. This table has about 480,000 clones, nearly 80% appearing once. Specimen: PBMCs. These receptor sequences come from a woman in her 40s in good health. Some clones in this sample may be carry-over from other donors' samples. CDR3s include the opening cysteine and the closing phenylalanine or tryptophan. Each record gives: D gene, J gene, clone size, V gene, CDR3 length, CDR3 protein, CDR3 DNA. The D gene is left open where the match is weak. The size field is filled for only some rows; it gives once, few, many or a size class.

TRBD1,TRBJ2-3,-,TRBV11-2,15,CASSPQPTGVDTQYF,TGTGCCAGCAGCCCCCAACCGACAGGGGTAGATACGCAGTATTTT
TRBD1,TRBJ1-3,-,TRBV28,17,CASSAPGQGVAGNTIYF,TGTGCCAGCAGTGCGCCGGGACAGGGGGTGGCTGGAAACACCATATATTTT
TRBD2,TRBJ2-3,-,TRBV29-1,17,CSVEDLASGRGPDTQYF,TGCAGCGTTGAAGATCTTGCTAGCGGGAGAGGCCCAGATACGCAGTATTTT
-,TRBJ2-2,-,TRBV5-1,16,CASSSTGTTNTGELFF,TGCGCCAGCAGCTCTACCGGGACAACGAACACCGGGGAGCTGTTTTTT
-,TRBJ2-2,-,TRBV19,16,CASSIGGRGSPGELFF,TGTGCCAGTAGTATTGGTGGTAGGGGGTCCCCCGGGGAGCTGTTTTTT
-,TRBJ2-7,many,TRBV28,11,CASSRGYEQYF,TGTGCCAGCAGCCGGGGCTACGAGCAGTACTTC
TRBD2,TRBJ2-2,-,TRBV30,16,CAWNGVLAGYTGELFF,TGTGCCTGGAATGGGGTTCTAGCGGGGTACACCGGGGAGCTGTTTTTT
TRBD2,TRBJ2-1,-,TRBV28,17,CASSVSSGRRSYNEQFF,TGTGCCAGCAGTGTATCTAGCGGGAGGCGCTCCTACAATGAGCAGTTCTTC
-,TRBJ2-7,-,TRBV29-1,12,CSGAESSYEQYF,TGCAGCGGGGCGGAGAGCTCCTACGAGCAGTACTTC
-,TRBJ2-3,once,TRBV7-9,16,CASSSRDSGATDTQYF,TGTGCCAGCAGCTCCCGGGACTCAGGAGCCACAGATACGCAGTATTTT
-,TRBJ2-3,few,TRBV5-1,15,CASSLGRSSTDTQYF,TGCGCCAGCAGCTTGGGGCGGAGTAGCACAGATACGCAGTATTTT
-,TRBJ2-2,-,TRBV10-1,15,CASSESPSETGELFF,TGCGCCAGCAGTGAGTCTCCTAGCGAGACCGGGGAGCTGTTTTTT
-,TRBJ1-1,few,TRBV6-1,12,CASSQWVTEAFF,TGTGCCAGCAGCCAGTGGGTCACTGAAGCTTTCTTT
TRBD1,TRBJ2-7,-,TRBV9,14,CASSLRDRGSEQYF,TGTGCCAGCAGCCTCCGGGACAGGGGTAGCGAGCAGTACTTC
-,TRBJ1-2,-,TRBV28,14,CASSRGVGGRGYTF,TGTGCCAGCAGCCGTGGGGTGGGGGGACGAGGCTACACCTTC
-,TRBJ2-4,-,TRBV7-9,14,CASSQDLAKNIQYF,TGTGCCAGCAGCCAAGACCTAGCCAAAAACATTCAGTACTTC
-,TRBJ2-7,-,TRBV4-1,16,CASSQGNERRVYEQYF,TGCGCCAGCAGCCAAGGTAACGAGCGGAGGGTCTACGAGCAGTACTTC
-,TRBJ2-7,many,TRBV25-1,13,CASSEGSVHEQYF,TGTGCCAGCAGTGAGGGAAGCGTCCACGAGCAGTACTTC
TRBD2,TRBJ2-5,-,TRBV10-2,14,CASSDGREGETQYF,TGCGCCAGCAGTGACGGGCGGGAGGGAGAGACCCAGTACTTC
-,TRBJ1-4,-,TRBV7-8,14,CASRRTEVDEKLFF,TGTGCCAGCAGGCGGACGGAAGTGGATGAAAAACTGTTTTTT
TRBD1,TRBJ2-2,once,TRBV27,14,CASSWDRATGELFF,TGTGCCAGCAGTTGGGACAGGGCCACCGGGGAGCTGTTTTTT
TRBD1,TRBJ2-2,few,TRBV29-1,14,CSVEKGQKTGELFF,TGCAGCGTTGAAAAGGGACAGAAGACCGGGGAGCTGTTTTTT
-,TRBJ2-3,-,TRBV27,13,CASSLSSTDTQYF,TGTGCCAGCAGTTTGAGCTCCACAGATACGCAGTATTTT
-,TRBJ1-5,few,TRBV19,14,CASSTVQGTSSQHF,TGTGCCAGTAGTACAGTTCAGGGTACCTCATCCCAGCATTTT
TRBD2,TRBJ2-7,-,TRBV18,15,CASSPTSGGSYEQYF,TGTGCCAGCTCACCGACTAGCGGGGGTTCCTACGAGCAGTACTTC
TRBD1,TRBJ1-5,few,TRBV6-5,14,CASSKQGRDQPQHF,TGTGCCAGCAGTAAACAGGGGCGCGATCAGCCCCAGCATTTT
-,TRBJ2-5,-,TRBV19,14,CASSISSAQATQYF,TGTGCCAGTAGTATTAGTAGCGCCCAGGCGACCCAGTACTTC
TRBD1,TRBJ2-7,-,TRBV27,15,CASSYGTGRIDEQYF,TGTGCCAGCAGTTACGGGACAGGGAGGATCGACGAGCAGTACTTC
-,TRBJ2-3,-,TRBV28,13,CASSFWTTGTQYF,TGTGCCAGCAGTTTCTGGACGACAGGTACGCAGTATTTT
-,TRBJ2-3,-,TRBV5-1,14,CASSLQGSADTQYF,TGCGCCAGCAGCTTGCAGGGATCGGCAGATACGCAGTATTTT
-,TRBJ2-1,once,TRBV5-4,14,CASSSGVAVREQFF,TGTGCCAGCAGCTCGGGTGTTGCCGTTCGGGAGCAGTTCTTC